This T cell receptor (beta chain) was found in a study of blood T cell repertoires in COVID-19. Study information: COVID-19 samples, acute and convalescent, were from the United States, Italy and Spain. T cells, B-cell-depleted T cells, or PBMCs provided the cDNA or gDNA that served as material.

This CDR3 is 15 amino acids long. Germline V gene data show CDR1 as SGHNT and CDR2 as YYREEE (reference sequence). J gave up 0 bases and V 4 bases, and 5 bases lay outside the gene matches. In the original processing: Amplification from reference gene primers served as the basis for estimated nucleated cell counts. Using immunoSEQ multiplex PCR, the repertoire was profiled, and TCRdb retains in-frame clones only, with some absent. The V and J calls and clone size come from that table; D and trimming were worked out from the DNA. The repertoire holds 95,000 to 100,000 clones, with 90% to 95% as singletons.

This sequence was found in a man aged 50-60 years with acute or convalescent COVID-19. This rearrangement joins TRBV5-4 to TRBJ2-7, with 9 bases lining up with TRBD2. Material: peripheral blood. The CDR3 loop is CASSGGSGGSYEQYF. The CDR3 bases are TGTGCCAGCAGCGGGGGTAGCGGGGGCTCCTACGAGCAGTACTTC.